The sequence of this T cell receptor (beta chain) was determined in a study of a mutant IDH1 vaccine in newly diagnosed glioma. On the study more broadly: Visit V12 was scheduled at week 35 and visit V13 at week 47.

Some clones are missing from TCRdb's copy, which holds only in-frame ones; the method was immunoSEQ multiplex PCR. The sample yields roughly 34,000 clones, about 86% seen once. Remarks on this clone: The target antigen is unknown.

Germline CDR1 is MDHEN and CDR2 is SYDVKM. V lost 4 bases to trimming and J lost 3 bases; unmatched junction nucleotides: 6. The CDR3 sequence is 15 residues long. Time point in this sample: week 47, end of study. Doses comprised 300 ug of mutant IDH1 20-mer peptide each, plus topical imiquimod. Eight vaccinations went to patients in weeks 1, 3, 5, 7, 11, 15, 19, 23. The donor cohort comprised cases of new WHO grade 3 or 4 IDH1-mutant, ATRX-lost astrocytoma. The chain joins TRBV28 to TRBJ2-3, with 8 bases fitting TRBD2. This TCR came from a man aged 25-40 years with glioma. The specimen comprised PBMCs, sampled from a glioma patient whose treatment included an IDH1 peptide vaccine. As DNA, the CDR3 is TGTGCCAGCAGTTCATCGGGAGGGCAGACAGATACGCAGTATTTT. Translated: CASSSSGGQTDTQYF.